The entry that follows covers one TCR beta chain sequence. Its antigen is unknown. This sample stems from a study of cytomegalovirus exposure and HLA in healthy donors. The CDR3 spans 16 residues. The V segment lost 4 bases and the J segment 7 bases; nucleotides outside the gene matches: 14. Germline V gene sequence: CDR1 SGHRS, CDR2 YFSETQ. The PCR contained 60 Vbeta and 13 Jbeta primers. Sequenced by immunoSEQ multiplex PCR; TCRdb stores in-frame clones only, minus some. This table has 83,000 or so clones, roughly 77% appearing once. General observations from the study: Earlier analysis looked at TCR beta V segments, and most were productive about 87% or about 30% of the time.

The sequence was obtained from a woman between 40 and 50 years old in good health and CMV-seropositive. The sample comprised PBMCs. The V and J genes are TRBV5-1 and TRBJ2-3, with 8 bases lining up with TRBD2. This CDR3 is CASSGVQAGDFYTQYF. CDR3 sequence (DNA): TGCGCCAGCAGCGGCGTTCAAGCGGGAGATTTTTATACGCAGTATTTT.